Listed below are T cell receptor beta chains from one sample, sequenced in a study of T-cell memory formation after mild COVID-19. TCRdb reanalysed the 5' RACE reads using MiXCR and keeps one entry per CDR3 protein. The sample gives more than 350,000 distinct CDR3 sequences, approximately 16% of which show up once; 20% to 25% is in the top ten. Sequenced sample: PBMCs or a T cell subset sorted from them (not recorded which). These TCRs come from a man aged 18 to 29 who had mild COVID-19 (a few samples of this study predate the infection). Cell type and time point are not known. Each CDR3 is given with its conserved first and last residue. A D gene is named only where the DNA matches it firmly. Only part of the rows carry a size: once, few, many, or a class if the clone is expanded.

D	V	J	size	DNA	CDR3
TRBD1	TRBV2	TRBJ2-4	few	TGTGCCAGCAGCCTCCCGGGACAGGGCTCCGAAAACATTCAGTACTTC	CASSLPGQGSENIQYF
TRBD2	TRBV20-1	TRBJ2-2	-	TGCAGTGCTAGAGTCCCGGGACTAGCGGCTACCGGGGAGCTGTTTTTT	CSARVPGLAATGELFF
-	TRBV2	TRBJ1-5	-	TGTGCCAGCACACTCGTCTGGCAGGGTCCGTTAGTCACTCAGCCCCAGCATTTT	CASTLVWQGPLVTQPQHF
TRBD1	TRBV7-8	TRBJ2-2	few	TGTGCCAGCAGGAAACAGGGGGCATCACCCGGGGAGCTGTTTTTT	CASRKQGASPGELFF
TRBD1	TRBV5-1	TRBJ2-3	few	TGCGCCAGCAGCTGGCAGCGGACAGGGGCAGAAGATACGCAGTATTTT	CASSWQRTGAEDTQYF
TRBD2	TRBV10-3	TRBJ2-4	few	TGTGCCATCAGTGTCAGCGGGGGGGCTGGTGGAAACATTCAGTACTTC	CAISVSGGAGGNIQYF
TRBD1	TRBV3-1	TRBJ1-2	-	TGTGCCAGCAGACGGACAGGGGGCGGTGGCTACACCTTC	CASRRTGGGGYTF
TRBD1	TRBV29-1	TRBJ1-1	many	TGCAGCGTTGCCATCCCGGGACAGGGTAGAGGGGCTTTCTTT	CSVAIPGQGRGAFF
-	TRBV20-1	TRBJ2-1	many	TGCAGTGCTAGAGATGGCCTCTCACAAGGTGGTGAGCAGTTCTTC	CSARDGLSQGGEQFF
TRBD2	TRBV4-1	TRBJ2-2	-	TGCGCCAGCAGCCAAGGAGGTAGTCGGGGGGGGCGCCACACCGGGGAGCTGTTTTTT	CASSQGGSRGGRHTGELFF
-	TRBV10-3	TRBJ2-5	-	TGTGCCATCAGTGATGTGGGTCTCCAAGAGACCCAGTACTTC	CAISDVGLQETQYF
TRBD1	TRBV7-6	TRBJ1-1	-	TGTGCCAGCAGCTTAGAACCGGGACAGGGGAACACTGAAGCTTTCTTT	CASSLEPGQGNTEAFF